This TCR beta chain was recovered during a study of high-grade serous ovarian cancer treatment subgroups. About the study: Each sample yielded on average about 7,000 unique TCR beta rearrangements from over 12,000 reads. Study-wide findings and caveats: CDR1 and CDR2 were left unanalyzed; analyses focused on CDR3.

This CDR3 contains 20 residues. Germline V CDR1 and CDR2: MNHEY, SMNVEV (reference sequence). With V trimmed by 2 bases and J by 0 bases, 16 bases remained unmatched. Using immunoSEQ multiplex PCR, the repertoire was profiled, and TCRdb retains in-frame clones only, with some absent. The sample contains fewer than 4,500 clones, 75% to 80% of which appear only once. Tumor samples were obtained before definitive surgery or chemotherapy. Worth noting for this clone: Antigen unknown.

Sequenced sample: tumor tissue. This clonotype was obtained from a human donor with high-grade serous ovarian cancer. The rearrangement uses TRBV27 and TRBJ2-1, with 7 bases matching TRBD1. The DNA for the CDR3 is TGTGCCAGCAGTTTACGAATCGGACAGGACAAAAAAAGCTCCTACAATGAGCAGTTCTTC. Protein: CASSLRIGQDKKSSYNEQFF.